This T cell receptor (beta chain) derives from a study of memory CD4+ T cells and cytomegalovirus serostatus. For the study at large: This sample comes from healthy Belgian adults, 9 CMV seropositive, approximately 25 seronegative.

Clones were sequenced by immunoSEQ multiplex PCR, and TCRdb holds only the in-frame ones, with some missing. This table holds 25,000 to 30,000 clones, about 71% found once. A note on this clone: Antigen specificity is unknown.

Study outcomes and limitations: Median bootstrapped AUC for CMV status was about 0.95 originally, just under 0.93 US-trained.

V was pared by 5 bases and J by 1 base, with 13 bases between. Germline V lookup: CDR1 SGHRS, CDR2 YFSETQ. The CDR3 consists of 15 residues. Single viable CD3+CD4+CD8-CD45RO+ cells were sorted as the memory CD4+ T cells. CMV serostatus came from serum IgG against pp150, pp28, p38, p52. Sequencing was carried out using memory CD4+ T cells from blood. V is TRBV5-1 and J is TRBJ2-1; D gene uncertain. The source of this sequence is an adult in good health and CMV-seronegative. The CDR3 reads CASSVTSFSYNEQFF. The CDR3 DNA reads as TGCGCCAGCAGTGTCACCTCCTTTTCCTACAATGAGCAGTTCTTC.